The rows below give T cell receptor beta chains drawn from one sample of a study of T cell responses to AZD1222 COVID-19 vaccine. Libraries were prepared by immunoSEQ multiplex PCR; TCRdb keeps only in-frame clonotypes and omits some of them. The sample contains roughly 130,000 clones, about 89% of which appear only once. Specimen: peripheral blood, collected 28 days after the second dose of the MenACWY control vaccine. These receptors all stem from an adult who received the MenACWY meningococcal vaccine as a control. CDR3s include the opening cysteine and the closing phenylalanine or tryptophan. Fields, in order: clone size, D gene, J gene, V gene, CDR3 length, CDR3 protein, CDR3 DNA. A D gene is named only where the DNA matches it firmly. Some rows mark clone size as missing; the rest say once, few, many or name a class of expanded clone.

>-|TRBD2|TRBJ2-1|TRBV7-3|15
CASSASSGGNNEQFF
TGTGCCAGCAGCGCCTCTAGCGGGGGGAACAATGAGCAGTTCTTC
>-|-|TRBJ1-2|TRBV6-5|14
CASSYSGARYGYTF
TGTGCCAGCAGTTACTCTGGGGCCCGCTATGGCTACACCTTC
>-|-|TRBJ1-5|TRBV18|15
CASSPLRTEAQPQHF
TGTGCCAGCTCACCACTCCGGACCGAGGCGCAGCCCCAGCATTTT
>once|-|TRBJ2-3|TRBV6-2/TRBV6-3|16
CASSTPRDSITDTQYF
TGTGCCAGCAGTACGCCTCGGGACTCAATCACAGATACGCAGTATTTT
>-|TRBD1|TRBJ2-7|TRBV10-3|15
CAISIQGQSVHEQYF
TGTGCCATTTCGATACAGGGACAGAGTGTCCACGAGCAGTACTTC
>once|TRBD2|TRBJ2-2|TRBV5-1|15
CASSWLAGDTGELFF
TGCGCCAGCAGCTGGCTAGCGGGAGACACCGGGGAGCTGTTTTTT
>-|-|TRBJ2-4|TRBV2|16
CASSEFSVPAGNIQYF
TGTGCCAGCAGTGAATTTAGCGTACCGGCGGGAAACATTCAGTACTTC
>-|-|TRBJ1-1|TRBV7-9|12
CASSLFPGEAFF
TGTGCCAGCAGCTTATTCCCCGGGGAGGCTTTCTTT
>few|-|TRBJ1-1|TRBV6-5|15
CASSYSPPLNTEAFF
TGTGCCAGCAGTTACTCCCCGCCTCTGAACACTGAAGCTTTCTTT
>-|TRBD1|TRBJ1-2|TRBV19|15
CASSMAGQGVHGYTF
TGTGCCAGTAGTATGGCAGGACAGGGTGTACATGGCTACACCTTC
>once|-|TRBJ1-2|TRBV7-3|18
CASSSSGTGREIGRGYTF
TGTGCCAGCAGCTCCTCCGGGACCGGACGAGAGATCGGTAGGGGCTACACCTTC
>-|-|TRBJ2-3|TRBV18|16
CASSQYARGSTDTQYF
TGTGCCAGCTCTCAATATGCTAGGGGGAGCACAGATACGCAGTATTTT
>-|-|TRBJ2-7|TRBV5-1|13
CASSSRGSYEQYF
TGCGCCAGCAGCTCCAGAGGCTCCTACGAGCAGTACTTC
>-|TRBD1|TRBJ1-1|TRBV19|16
CASTLGQGAFDTEAFF
TGTGCCAGTACCCTGGGACAGGGGGCGTTTGACACTGAAGCTTTCTTT
>-|-|TRBJ2-1|TRBV10-1|15
CASSEGSNPRDEQFF
TGCGCCAGCAGTGAGGGTTCAAATCCGCGGGATGAGCAGTTCTTC
>-|-|TRBJ2-3|TRBV4-3|14
CASSQEGGADTQYF
TGCGCCAGCAGCCAAGAGGGGGGTGCAGATACGCAGTATTTT
>-|-|TRBJ2-1|TRBV5-8|14
CASSSSPSGNEQFF
TGTGCCAGCAGCTCTTCGCCGTCTGGCAATGAGCAGTTCTTC
>few|TRBD1|TRBJ1-5|TRBV5-6|18
CASSLRRAGGLTGQPQHF
TGTGCCAGCAGCTTGAGACGGGCAGGGGGTTTAACGGGTCAGCCCCAGCATTTT
>once|-|TRBJ2-3|TRBV7-2|13
CASSLGRRDTQYF
TGTGCCAGCAGCTTGGGGCGACGGGATACGCAGTATTTT
>-|TRBD1|TRBJ1-4|TRBV7-2|14
CASSRGLLNEKLFF
TGTGCCAGCAGCAGGGGGCTACTTAATGAAAAACTGTTTTTT
>-|-|TRBJ1-2|TRBV29-1|13
CSVPKQGIDGYTF
TGCAGCGTCCCAAAACAGGGTATTGACGGCTACACCTTC
>-|TRBD2|TRBJ2-1|TRBV2|16
CASSEYGLAGKGEQFF
TGTGCCAGCAGTGAGTACGGACTAGCGGGGAAGGGTGAGCAGTTCTTC
>-|-|TRBJ2-3|TRBV9|13
CASSVGGTDTQYF
TGTGCCAGCAGCGTTGGGGGTACAGATACGCAGTATTTT
>-|-|TRBJ1-1|TRBV27|12
CASSTTTGGAFF
TGTGCCAGCAGTACTACGACGGGGGGTGCTTTCTTT
>-|TRBD1|TRBJ2-3|TRBV4-1|16
CASSQDDRGYTDTQYF
TGCGCCAGCAGCCAAGACGACAGGGGCTACACAGATACGCAGTATTTT
>-|TRBD1|TRBJ2-1|TRBV27|14
CASKGANNYNEQFF
TGTGCCAGCAAGGGGGCGAACAACTACAATGAGCAGTTCTTC
>-|TRBD1|TRBJ1-5|TRBV2|15
CASSTRDRGFQPQHF
TGTGCCAGCAGTACTCGGGACAGGGGATTTCAGCCCCAGCATTTT
>-|TRBD2|TRBJ2-7|TRBV18|16
CASSPPGAGGAYEQYF
TGTGCCAGCTCACCACCGGGTGCGGGGGGCGCTTACGAGCAGTACTTC
>-|TRBD1|TRBJ2-7|TRBV29-1|14
CSVAGQGPPYEQYF
TGCAGCGTGGCGGGACAGGGGCCTCCCTACGAGCAGTACTTC
>-|TRBD1|TRBJ2-7|TRBV7-2|15
CASSVSVGGAYEQYF
TGTGCCAGCAGCGTTTCGGTAGGGGGCGCGTACGAGCAGTACTTC
>-|-|TRBJ2-7|TRBV7-9|12
CASGPRDYEQYF
TGTGCCAGCGGGCCCCGAGACTACGAGCAGTACTTC
>-|-|TRBJ2-3|TRBV5-1|15
CASSLALGSTDTQYF
TGCGCCAGCAGCTTGGCACTAGGGAGCACAGATACGCAGTATTTT
>-|-|TRBJ1-2|TRBV7-6|15
CASSLAAAGSYGYTF
TGTGCCAGCAGCTTAGCCGCGGCAGGAAGCTATGGCTACACCTTC
>-|-|TRBJ2-7|TRBV7-9|13
CASIEDTSYEQYF
TGTGCCAGCATCGAGGACACCTCCTACGAGCAGTACTTC
>-|-|TRBJ2-5|TRBV7-2|13
CASESWGQETQYF
TGTGCCAGCGAGAGCTGGGGCCAAGAGACCCAGTACTTC
>-|TRBD1|TRBJ2-2|TRBV24-1|16
CATSAWGQGSTGELFF
TGTGCCACCAGTGCTTGGGGACAGGGTAGCACCGGGGAGCTGTTTTTT
>-|-|TRBJ1-3|TRBV2|14
CASSSDRSGNTIYF
TGTGCCAGCAGCTCAGACAGGTCTGGAAACACCATATATTTT
>once|-|TRBJ2-2|TRBV11-3|14
CASSAGTITGELFF
TGTGCCAGCAGCGCCGGGACAATCACCGGGGAGCTGTTTTTT
>-|TRBD2|TRBJ2-1|TRBV4-3|16
CASSQDGLAGINEQFF
TGCGCCAGCAGCCAAGATGGGCTAGCGGGAATCAATGAGCAGTTCTTC
>-|-|TRBJ2-4|TRBV13|17
CASSLGPREVAKNIQYF
TGTGCCAGCAGCTTAGGCCCCCGGGAAGTGGCCAAAAACATTCAGTACTTC
>-|-|TRBJ2-6|TRBV28|16
CASTERPGAGANVLTF
TGTGCCAGCACCGAACGTCCAGGGGCTGGGGCCAACGTCCTGACTTTC
>once|-|TRBJ2-7|TRBV24-1|11
CATSDLAEQYF
TGTGCCACCAGTGATTTAGCCGAGCAGTACTTC
>once|-|TRBJ1-1|TRBV7-9|15
CASSLGDKVNTEAFF
TGTGCCAGCAGTCTAGGAGACAAAGTGAACACTGAAGCTTTCTTT
>-|TRBD1|TRBJ2-1|TRBV28|15
CASTEDRAGGYEQFF
TGTGCCAGCACCGAGGACAGGGCGGGCGGGTATGAGCAGTTCTTC
>-|-|TRBJ1-5|TRBV29-1|13
CSAPPGGTQPQHF
TGCAGCGCCCCTCCGGGGGGGACTCAGCCCCAGCATTTT
>-|TRBD2|TRBJ2-3|TRBV10-3|15
CAIRGTSESTDTQYF
TGTGCCATCAGGGGGACTAGCGAAAGCACAGATACGCAGTATTTT
>-|TRBD1|TRBJ1-1|TRBV10-3|14
CAISGSGGNTEAFF
TGTGCCATCAGTGGATCAGGGGGGAACACTGAAGCTTTCTTT
>-|-|TRBJ2-7|TRBV5-1|14
CASAADAASYEQYF
TGCGCCAGCGCTGCGGATGCCGCGTCCTACGAGCAGTACTTC
>-|TRBD1|TRBJ1-2|TRBV15|14
CATSTGEGASGYTF
TGTGCCACCAGCACAGGCGAGGGGGCCTCTGGCTACACCTTC
>once|-|TRBJ2-7|TRBV10-3|12
CALGPNSYEQYF
TGTGCCCTGGGTCCTAACTCCTACGAGCAGTACTTC